The following is a T cell receptor (beta chain) sequence with its context. The source of the sample is a study of blood T cell repertoires in COVID-19. Study-level background: Nucleic acid was either cDNA or gDNA, and it came from T cells, B-cell-depleted T cells, or PBMCs.

This CDR3 region has 12 residues. V was trimmed by 7 bases and J by 8 bases, leaving 13 bases between them. Germline CDR1 reads LGHDT; CDR2 reads YNNKEL (reference sequence). Participants were aged 18 to 89 years, lived in 20 to 25 US areas, and enrolled virtually. Self-reported history from a screening survey and questionnaire set each donor's cohort. TCRdb's copy holds only in-frame clones and misses some; the assay was immunoSEQ multiplex PCR. The sample records 200,000 to 250,000 clones, less than 85% being singletons. The receptor was derived from a man aged 60 to 69 who had recovered from COVID-19. The J gene is TRBJ2-3, the V gene TRBV3-1 (or the pseudogene TRBV3-2), with D possibly being TRBD2 (6 bases). Sequencing input: PBMCs or T cells enriched from blood (not recorded which). CDR3 bases: TGTGCCAGCAACACGGGAGCCGGTACGCAGTATTTT. It encodes CASNTGAGTQYF.